The sequence of this T cell receptor beta chain was determined in a study of T cell clonality in common variable immunodeficiency. Study results and limitations: Fewer deletions and N-nucleotide insertions were reportedly seen in common variable immunodeficiency TCR beta sequences.

The germline V gene encodes CDR1 SGHDT and CDR2 YYEEEE. V lost 4 bases to trimming and J lost 6 bases; unmatched junction nucleotides: 5. The CDR3 consists of 14 residues. CVID subjects were around 15 female and under 35 male, aged roughly 9 to 64. TCRdb's table, derived via immunoSEQ multiplex PCR, lists solely in-frame clones and lacks some. Sampling found under 35,000 clones, none seen once. This clone occurred many times. Its specificity is not known. The read terminates 3 residues ahead of where the CDR3 ends, so the germline J gene completes it. Material: peripheral blood mononuclear cells. The origin of this receptor is a human donor with common variable immunodeficiency. V gene TRBV5-6 combines with J gene TRBJ2-1, with 9 bases identical to TRBD1. CDR3 DNA, as far as it was read: TGTGCCAGCAGCGGGGACAGGGTGATCAATGAG. Translated, it gives CASSGDRVINE. The CDR3 reads in full as CASSGDRVINEQFF.